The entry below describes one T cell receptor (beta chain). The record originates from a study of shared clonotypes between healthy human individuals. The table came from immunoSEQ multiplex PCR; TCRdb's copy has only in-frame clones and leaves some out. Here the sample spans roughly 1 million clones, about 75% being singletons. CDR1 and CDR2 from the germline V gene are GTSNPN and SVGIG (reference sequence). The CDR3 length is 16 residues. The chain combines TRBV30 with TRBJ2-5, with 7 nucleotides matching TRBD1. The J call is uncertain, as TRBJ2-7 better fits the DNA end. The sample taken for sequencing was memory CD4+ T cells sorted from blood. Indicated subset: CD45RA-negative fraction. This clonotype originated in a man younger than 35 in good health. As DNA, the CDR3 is TGTGCCTGGGGTGGGAAGGGGGCCTCAATATCCTACGAGCAGTACTTC. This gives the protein CAWGGKGASISYEQYF.